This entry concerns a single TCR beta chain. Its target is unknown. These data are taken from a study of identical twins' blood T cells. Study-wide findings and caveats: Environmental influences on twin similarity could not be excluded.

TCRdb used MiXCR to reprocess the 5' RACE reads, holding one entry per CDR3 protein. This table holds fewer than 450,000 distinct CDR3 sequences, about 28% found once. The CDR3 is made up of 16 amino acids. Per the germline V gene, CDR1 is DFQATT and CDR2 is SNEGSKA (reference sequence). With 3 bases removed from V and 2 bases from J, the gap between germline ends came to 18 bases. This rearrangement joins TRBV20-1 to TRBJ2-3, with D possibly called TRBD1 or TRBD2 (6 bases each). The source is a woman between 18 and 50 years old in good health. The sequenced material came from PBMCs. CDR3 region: CSARGSRRGITDTQYF. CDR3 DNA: TGCAGTGCTAGGGGATCTAGGAGGGGGATCACAGATACGCAGTATTTT.